This T cell receptor (beta chain) came from a study of shared clonotypes between healthy human individuals (dated by TCRdb to 2020 to 2022). Study-level background: A couple of women and a few men aged 18 to 49 years were included in the cohort. For each donor, CD4 naive and CD4 memory were each given three plates, CD8 naive was given two plates, and CD8 memory was given one plate. To estimate repertoire size and how much clonotypes are shared between individuals, the study performed deep sequencing of blood TCR repertoires from a few healthy adults. To increase sequencing depth and limit assay-specific biases, different laboratories used diverse techniques to prepare libraries and sequence TCR repertoires. Per donor, leukapheresis produced somewhere between about 0.94 and 9 billion PBMCs. Study-wide conclusions, independent of this receptor: Compared with non-shared clonotypes, clonotypes shared by all four sorted-subset donors had higher generation probabilities. Larger estimated clonotype richness was generally found for naive subsets than for memory subsets. Rarefaction of sorted-subset datasets indicated incomplete sequencing despite the large sequencing depth. Sampling was restricted to blood, and TCR repertoires in tissues likely differ from the TCR repertoires found in blood. When several donors were compared, the shared fraction of clonotypes was around 5% for naive CD4, about 4% for naive CD8, 2% to 2.5% for memory CD4, and 0.35% to 0.4% for memory CD8. Pairwise subsampling indicated that sequencing depth was expected to affect the degree of clonotype sharing among donors. The genetic and exposure-history diversity represented was limited by the small number of donors.

Note on this clone: Its antigen target is currently unknown. Nothing much larger sits one base from this clone, and base qualities are not available.

Donors were healthy HIV-negative adults with no recently reported acute infections or vaccinations. Every donor was a Caucasian adult living in Nashville, Tennessee, USA. CD4+ T cells were enriched by magnetic negative selection, after which naive cells were positively selected on CD45RA and the negative fraction was taken as the memory subset. After blood collection by leukapheresis, PBMCs were isolated using Ficoll-Histopaque density gradient centrifugation and then cryopreserved in the vapor phase of liquid nitrogen. Analytical flow cytometry was used to check the purity and quantity of each magnetically sorted T cell population. Each sorted fraction had its genomic DNA isolated and then quantified by UV absorbance on a Nanodrop 2000c. Using the deep immunoSEQ assay, TCR CDR3 regions were amplified from genomic DNA by multiplex PCR. For each cell subset, the extracted genomic DNA was distributed evenly across all wells of several immunoSEQ 96-well plates, and each plate served as one replicate. For sorted subsets, roughly 200 ng of genomic DNA, equivalent to 30,000 or so T cell genomes, went into each replicate PCR. Purified libraries were quantified with a Qubit 3.0 fluorometer, sized on a Bioanalyzer 2100, and re-quantified with the KAPA Library Quantification kit. Every immunoSEQ 96-well plate was sequenced on a dedicated single-read 150-cycle Illumina NextSeq 550 flow cell. On the authors' methods: Because the immunoSEQ output included only junctional sequences and no quality scores, the filtering could not be the same as the filtering used for full-length reads. To assign V/J genes and CDR3, sequences were annotated using PyIR, a Python wrapper for IgBLAST v1.9, with IMGT germline references. Reads were filtered out if the reads had weak V/J assignments (E-value above 1e-6), no CDR3, stop codons, out-of-frame junctions, or ambiguous translated residues. V3J clonotypes were defined as sequences sharing an identical inferred V gene, J gene, and CDR3 amino acid sequence. Percentage overlap between repertoires was calculated by dividing the number of shared unique clonotypes by the size of the smaller repertoire. RTK rarefaction, the Chao1 estimator, and Recon v2.1 estimates of unobserved clonotypes were used to assess repertoire richness. For all TCRbeta clonotypes obtained by the gDNA method from a few donors, generation probabilities were computed with OLGA. TCRdb took this table from immuneACCESS and kept in-frame rearrangements with V and J called. Such tables lack part of the clones; where checked against another copy, unresolved V genes explain under half of the gap, and the rest is unexplained. V, J and clone size are taken as reported in that table, and D and trimming were inferred from the DNA itself. This sample lists approximately 2.5 million clones; more than 80% were detected once. The leading ten clones occupy around 0.14% of the sample.

The sample was naive CD4+ T cells sorted from blood. According to the study, the label for this sample's cell subset or site signals: CD45RA+ positively selected. The clonotype was recovered from a man aged 18 to 35 in good health.

CDR3 region: CASSIRQGAYNEQFF. At the DNA level, the sequence is TGTGCCAGCAGCATCAGACAGGGGGCCTACAATGAGCAGTTCTTC. The chain links TRBV9 with TRBJ2-1; 9 central nucleotides agree with TRBD1. Compared with germline, V lacks 4 bases and J lacks 2 bases; bases without a gene match: 4. The CDR3 runs 15 residues from the cysteine to the phenylalanine. Solely the CDR3 DNA is kept, with 45 bases framed from the first base. CDR1 and CDR2 were assigned from the germline V gene as SGDLS and YYNGEE.